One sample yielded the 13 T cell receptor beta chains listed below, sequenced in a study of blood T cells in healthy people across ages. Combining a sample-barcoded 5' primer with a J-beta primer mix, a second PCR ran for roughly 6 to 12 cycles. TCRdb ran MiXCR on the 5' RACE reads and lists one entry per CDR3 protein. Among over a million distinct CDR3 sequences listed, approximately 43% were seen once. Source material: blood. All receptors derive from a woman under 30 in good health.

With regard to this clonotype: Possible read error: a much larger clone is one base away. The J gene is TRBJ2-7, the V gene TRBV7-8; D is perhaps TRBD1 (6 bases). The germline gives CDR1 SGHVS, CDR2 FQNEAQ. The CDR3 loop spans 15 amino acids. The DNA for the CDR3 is TGTGCCGGCAGCCCACGACAGGACGGTACCTACGAGCAGTACTTC. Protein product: CAGSPRQDGTYEQYF. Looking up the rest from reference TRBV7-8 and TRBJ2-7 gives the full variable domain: GAGVSQSPRYKVAKRGQDVALRCDPISGHVSLFWYQQALGQGPEFLTYFQNEAQLDKSGLPSDRFFAERPEGSVSTLKIQRTQQEDSAVYLCAGSPRQDGTYEQYFGPGTRLTVT.

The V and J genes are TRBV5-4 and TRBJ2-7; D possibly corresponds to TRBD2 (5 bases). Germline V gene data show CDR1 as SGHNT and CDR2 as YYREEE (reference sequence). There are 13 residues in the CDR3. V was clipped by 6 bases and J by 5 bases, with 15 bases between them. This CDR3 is CASKIWTEDEQYF. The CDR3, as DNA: TGTGCCAGCAAGATCTGGACGGAGGACGAGCAGTACTTC.

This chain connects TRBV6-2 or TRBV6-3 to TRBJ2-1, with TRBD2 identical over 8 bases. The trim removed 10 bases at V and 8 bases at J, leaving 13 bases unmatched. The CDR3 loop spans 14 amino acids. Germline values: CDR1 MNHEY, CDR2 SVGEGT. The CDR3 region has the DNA TGTGCCACCGATAAGGGACTAGGGGGGGATGAGCAGTTCTTC. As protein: CATDKGLGGDEQFF.

The CDR3 sequence is CASSLDWNRQYEKLFF. DNA for the CDR3: TGTGCCAGCAGCTTAGATTGGAACAGGCAGTATGAAAAACTGTTTTTT. The chain joins TRBV7-2 to TRBJ1-4; TRBD1 might be the D (5 bases). V was shortened by 1 base and J by 6 bases, with 15 bases between the two germline ends. CDR1 SGHTA and CDR2 FQGNSA come from the germline V gene. The CDR3 totals 16 residues.

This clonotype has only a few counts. The CDR3 region is CASSLAPTGFTDTQYF. CDR3 in DNA: TGCGCCAGCAGCTTGGCTCCAACCGGGTTCACAGATACGCAGTATTTT. This chain uses TRBV5-1 with TRBJ2-3; no clear D gene. The V gene lost 0 bases and the J gene lost 2 bases, with 13 bases spanning the gap. Germline V gives CDR1 SGHRS, CDR2 YFSETQ. The CDR3 length is 16 residues.

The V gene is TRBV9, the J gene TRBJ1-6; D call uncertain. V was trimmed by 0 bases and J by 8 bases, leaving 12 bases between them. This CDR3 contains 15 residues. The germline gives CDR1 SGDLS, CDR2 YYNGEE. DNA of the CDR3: TGTGCCAGCAGCGTAGATGAGGGTTTGGATTCACCCCTCCACTTT. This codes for CASSVDEGLDSPLHF.

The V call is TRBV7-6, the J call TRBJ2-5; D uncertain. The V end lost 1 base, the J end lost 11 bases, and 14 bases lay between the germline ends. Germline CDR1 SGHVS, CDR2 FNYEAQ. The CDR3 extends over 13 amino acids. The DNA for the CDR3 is TGTGCCAGCAGCTTAGTAGTGTACAATGAGCAGTACTTC. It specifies CASSLVVYNEQYF.

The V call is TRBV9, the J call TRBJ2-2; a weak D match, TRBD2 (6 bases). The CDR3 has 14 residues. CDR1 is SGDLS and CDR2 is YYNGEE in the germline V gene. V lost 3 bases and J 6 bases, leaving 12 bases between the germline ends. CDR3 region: CASSARWGAGELFF. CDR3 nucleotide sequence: TGTGCCAGCAGCGCACGGTGGGGGGCCGGGGAGCTGTTTTTT.

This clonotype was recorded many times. This chain's CDR3 is CSATTTGFYGYTF. The CDR3 DNA follows: TGCAGTGCCACAACGACAGGCTTTTATGGCTACACCTTC. The rearrangement uses TRBV20-1 and TRBJ1-2, with D tentatively TRBD1 (6 bases). Germline CDR1 and CDR2: DFQATT and SNEGSKA (reference sequence). CDR3 length: 13 residues. With 6 bases removed from V and 5 bases from J, the gap between germline ends came to 16 bases.

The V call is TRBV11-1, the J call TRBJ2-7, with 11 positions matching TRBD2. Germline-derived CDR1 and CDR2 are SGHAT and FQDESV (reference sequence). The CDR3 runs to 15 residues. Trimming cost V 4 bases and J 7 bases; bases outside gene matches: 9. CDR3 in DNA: TGTGCCAGCAGCTACCTGACTAGCGGGATTCGTGAGCAGTACTTC. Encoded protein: CASSYLTSGIREQYF. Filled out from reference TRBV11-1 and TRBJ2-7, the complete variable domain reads EAEVAQSPRYKITEKSQAVAFWCDPISGHATLYWYRQILGQGPELLVQFQDESVVDDSQLPKDRFSAERLKGVDSTLKIQPAELGDSAMYLCASSYLTSGIREQYFGPGTRLTVT.

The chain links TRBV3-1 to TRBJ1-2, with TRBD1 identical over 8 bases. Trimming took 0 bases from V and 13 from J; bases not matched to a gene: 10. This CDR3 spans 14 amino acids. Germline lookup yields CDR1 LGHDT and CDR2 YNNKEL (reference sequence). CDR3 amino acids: CASSQDSGQGRITF. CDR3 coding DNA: TGTGCCAGCAGCCAAGATTCTGGACAGGGCCGTATCACCTTC.

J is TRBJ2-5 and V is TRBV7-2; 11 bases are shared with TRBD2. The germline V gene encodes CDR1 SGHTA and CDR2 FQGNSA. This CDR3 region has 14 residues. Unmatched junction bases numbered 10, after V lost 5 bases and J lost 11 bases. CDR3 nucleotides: TGTGCCAGCAGCCAGACTAGCGGGGTTGTACGGCAGTACTTC. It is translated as CASSQTSGVVRQYF. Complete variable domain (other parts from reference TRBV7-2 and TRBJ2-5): GAGVSQSPSNKVTEKGKDVELRCDPISGHTALYWYRQSLGQGLEFLIYFQGNSAPDKSGLPSDRFSAERTGGSVSTLTIQRTQQEDSAVYLCASSQTSGVVRQYFGPGTRLLVL.

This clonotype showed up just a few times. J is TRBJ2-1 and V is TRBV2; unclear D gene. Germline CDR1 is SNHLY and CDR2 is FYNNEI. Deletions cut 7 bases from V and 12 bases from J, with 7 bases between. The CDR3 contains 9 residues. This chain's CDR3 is CASTLGQFF. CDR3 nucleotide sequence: TGTGCCAGCACGTTAGGGCAGTTCTTC.